A single sample is the source of the 21 T cell receptor beta chains below, sequenced in a study of CD8 T cells in ankylosing spondylitis. TCRdb independently ran MiXCR on the 5' RACE reads; one entry per CDR3 protein. The table records 200,000 to 300,000 distinct CDR3 sequences, roughly 32% of them present only once. Sequencing was done on a sample of blood, either unsorted or a sorted T cell fraction (not recorded which). The receptor set was obtained from a male donor with ankylosing spondylitis or in good health (not recorded which).

This clonotype turned up a few times. The chain joins TRBV5-6 to TRBJ1-5; possible D gene TRBD1, 6 bases. The CDR3 totals 15 residues. V lost 4 bases to trimming and J lost 5 bases, with 16 bases between them. CDR1 SGHDT and CDR2 YYEEEE come from the germline V gene. CDR3 sequence reads: CASSEQTGGYQPQHF. DNA for the CDR3: TGTGCCAGCAGCGAACAGACCGGGGGCTATCAGCCCCAGCATTTT.

This clonotype was observed a handful of times. V and J are TRBV20-1 and TRBJ2-5, with TRBD2 matching over 8 bases. Per the germline V gene, CDR1 is DFQATT and CDR2 is SNEGSKA (reference sequence). V lost 6 bases and J lost 4; bases outside the gene matches: 10. This CDR3 has 14 amino acids. The CDR3 DNA is TGCAGTGCCAAAAGCGGGGGAAACCGAGAGACCCAGTACTTC. Translating it yields CSAKSGGNRETQYF.

This clonotype was counted between two and nine times. The chain employs TRBV2 and TRBJ2-1, with D uncertain. V was shortened by 6 bases and J by 6 bases, with 15 bases between the two germline ends. Germline V gene lookup returns CDR1 SNHLY and CDR2 FYNNEI. The CDR3 has 14 residues. The CDR3 bases are TGTGCCAGCAGGACTTCCTGGGGTTCCAATGAGCAGTTCTTC. As protein: CASRTSWGSNEQFF.

The rearrangement uses TRBV5-1 and TRBJ2-7; no definite D call. Germline V gene lookup returns CDR1 SGHRS and CDR2 YFSETQ. There are 12 residues in the CDR3. V lost 1 base and J 5 bases, leaving 7 bases between the germline ends. CDR3 in DNA: TGCGCCAGCAGCTTGCCCCCCGACGAGCAGTACTTC. Translation: CASSLPPDEQYF. Full variable domain (missing parts from reference TRBV5-1 and TRBJ2-7): KAGVTQTPRYLIKTRGQQVTLSCSPISGHRSVSWYQQTPGQGLQFLFEYFSETQRNKGNFPGRFSGRQFSNSRSEMNVSTLELGDSALYLCASSLPPDEQYFGPGTRLTVT.

This clonotype was seen only a few times. The gene calls are TRBV20-1 and TRBJ2-3; D is unclear. The CDR3 has 16 amino acids. Germline CDR1 reads DFQATT; CDR2 reads SNEGSKA (reference sequence). V was shortened by 0 bases and J by 0 bases, with 13 bases between the two germline ends. In DNA, the CDR3 is TGCAGTGCTAGAGATAGGATGGTCCCTAGCACAGATACGCAGTATTTT. This gives the protein CSARDRMVPSTDTQYF.

This clonotype has only a few counts. The rearrangement uses TRBV20-1 and TRBJ2-3; 11 bases line up with TRBD2. Germline V gives CDR1 DFQATT, CDR2 SNEGSKA (reference sequence). The V gene end was trimmed by 3 bases and the J gene end by 4 bases; junction bases not matched to a gene: 12. This CDR3 spans 17 amino acids. The CDR3 here is CSASRLAGGPRADTQYF. CDR3 nucleotides: TGCAGTGCTAGTCGGCTAGCGGGGGGTCCTAGGGCAGATACGCAGTATTTT.

This rearrangement joins TRBV7-6 to TRBJ2-7, with D hard to call. The CDR3 totals 12 residues. Germline CDR1 is SGHVS and CDR2 is FNYEAQ. V dropped 1 base and J dropped 6 bases, with 7 bases sitting between them. Here the CDR3 DNA reads TGTGCCAGCAGCTTAGATCTCTCCGAGCAGTACTTC. Its protein is CASSLDLSEQYF.

The chain couples TRBV5-1 to TRBJ2-7; D not resolved. V lost 4 bases, J lost 3 bases, and 11 bases lay in between. The CDR3 runs 13 residues. Germline V CDR1 and CDR2: SGHRS, YFSETQ. The CDR3 sequence: CASSVSTDYEQYF. The CDR3 DNA reads TGCGCCAGCAGCGTCTCGACGGACTACGAGCAGTACTTC.

The chain combines TRBV12-3 or TRBV12-4 with TRBJ1-2; D unresolved. The V end was cut by 2 bases, the J end by 3 bases, with 13 bases between. This CDR3 region has 15 residues. The CDR3 DNA reads TGTGCCAGCAGTTTAAAGGCAGGCTATTACTATGGCTACACCTTC. It translates to CASSLKAGYYYGYTF.

The gene calls are TRBV29-1 and TRBJ2-5; D is possibly TRBD1 (5 bases). Trimming left V 6 bases short and J 9 bases short, with 23 bases between. Germline V lookup: CDR1 SQVTM, CDR2 ANQGSEA. This CDR3 spans 14 amino acids. The CDR3 DNA reads as TGCAGCGTGGCCTCGGCCGGACAAGAGAATTCCCAGTACTTC. This encodes CSVASAGQENSQYF.

The rearrangement links TRBV7-8 to TRBJ2-5; 11 nucleotides match TRBD2. The CDR3 sequence is 17 residues long. From germline, CDR1 is SGHVS and CDR2 FQNEAQ. The J segment lost 7 bases and the V segment lost 1 base, leaving 11 bases of the junction unmatched. DNA of the CDR3: TGTGCCAGCAGCTTAGGCGCTAGCGGGGGGTTTTTGTTGACCCAGTACTTC. Amino acids: CASSLGASGGFLLTQYF. Variable domain in full (rest from reference TRBV7-8 and TRBJ2-5): GAGVSQSPRYKVAKRGQDVALRCDPISGHVSLFWYQQALGQGPEFLTYFQNEAQLDKSGLPSDRFFAERPEGSVSTLKIQRTQQEDSAVYLCASSLGASGGFLLTQYFGPGTRLLVL.

The chain joins TRBV11-2 to TRBJ2-5; D may correspond to TRBD1 or TRBD2 (5 bases each). This CDR3 has 14 amino acids. Per germline, CDR1 SGHAT and CDR2 FQNNGV. V shed 1 base and J shed 4 bases, with 10 bases lying between them. This CDR3 reads CASSLVPGRETQYF. The DNA of the CDR3 is TGTGCCAGCAGCTTAGTGCCAGGGAGAGAGACCCAGTACTTC.

This clonotype was observed a handful of times. The gene calls are TRBV27 and TRBJ2-2; D is unresolved. From germline, CDR1 is MNHEY and CDR2 SMNVEV (reference sequence). The germline V and J ends were trimmed by 3 bases and 4 bases, with 15 bases remaining between them. The CDR3 extends over 16 amino acids. The CDR3 region is CASSLSGPGVTGELFF. The CDR3 region has the DNA TGTGCCAGCAGTTTGTCTGGACCAGGAGTCACCGGGGAGCTGTTTTTT.

This clonotype was found a few times. V usage is TRBV9 and J usage is TRBJ2-1; 8 positions match TRBD2. The CDR3 covers 15 residues. The V gene end was trimmed by 3 bases and the J gene end by 9 bases; junction bases not matched to a gene: 11. CDR1 SGDLS and CDR2 YYNGEE come from the germline V gene. Here the CDR3 DNA reads TGTGCCAGCAGCGAGCTCGGGGGGGCCCAAGGTGAGCAGTTCTTC. It yields the protein CASSELGGAQGEQFF.

This chain links TRBV6-5 with TRBJ2-1, with TRBD2 identical over 8 bases. CDR1 and CDR2 (germline): MNHEY, SVGAGI. The CDR3 runs 17 residues. Unmatched junction bases numbered 7, after V lost 0 bases and J lost 3 bases. The CDR3 bases are TGTGCCAGCAGTTACTCCAGTATGCGGGGGGTCTACAATGAGCAGTTCTTC. Translation: CASSYSSMRGVYNEQFF.

The DNA for the CDR3 is TGTGCCATCAGTGAGTCGACTAGCGGGGGAGCCGCCACAGATACGCAGTATTTT. Protein: CAISESTSGGAATDTQYF. V is TRBV10-3 and J is TRBJ2-3, with 12 bases matching TRBD2. With V trimmed by 0 bases and J by 2 bases, 6 bases remained unmatched. The CDR3 length is 18 residues. In germline, CDR1 is ENHRY, CDR2 SYGVKD.

The chain employs TRBV7-8 and TRBJ1-2; TRBD1 is a possible D gene (5 bases). Germline values: CDR1 SGHVS, CDR2 FQNEAQ. The CDR3 is 15 residues long. Trimming left V 5 bases short and J 5 bases short, with 18 bases between. The CDR3 region is CASSEQWEGLYGYTF. For the CDR3, the DNA is TGTGCCAGCAGCGAACAGTGGGAGGGACTATATGGCTACACCTTC. The full variable domain, its missing parts supplied by reference TRBV7-8 and TRBJ1-2, is GAGVSQSPRYKVAKRGQDVALRCDPISGHVSLFWYQQALGQGPEFLTYFQNEAQLDKSGLPSDRFFAERPEGSVSTLKIQRTQQEDSAVYLCASSEQWEGLYGYTFGSGTRLTVV.

There are a few counts of this clonotype. The DNA of the CDR3 is TGTGCCAGCAGTAATACAGGACCCCTTAGCACAGATACGCAGTATTTT. Translated: CASSNTGPLSTDTQYF. The J gene is TRBJ2-3, the V gene TRBV12-3 or TRBV12-4, with D possibly matching TRBD1 (5 bases). Trimming removed 5 bases from V and 0 bases from J, with 15 bases in between. This CDR3 contains 16 residues.

This clonotype was seen more than once but under ten times. The genes are TRBV12-3 or TRBV12-4 and TRBJ2-2; the D is unclear. V gave up 6 bases and J gave up 7 bases, with 6 bases separating them. The CDR3 has 11 residues. The CDR3 region is CASRRGGELFF. The DNA of the CDR3 is TGTGCCAGCAGGAGAGGCGGGGAGCTGTTTTTT.

CDR3 sequence reads: CASRISQPDSPLHF. In DNA form, the CDR3 reads TGTGCCAGCAGGATAAGTCAACCCGATTCACCCCTCCACTTT. V and J are TRBV12-3 or TRBV12-4 and TRBJ1-6; D unresolved. This CDR3 spans 14 amino acids. V lost 6 bases and J lost 8, with 14 bases in between.

This clonotype occurred many times. The chain has TRBV20-1 and TRBJ2-7, with D perhaps matching TRBD1 or TRBD2 (6 bases each). The germline V gene has CDR1 DFQATT and CDR2 SNEGSKA (reference sequence). The CDR3 is 14 residues long. V dropped 2 bases and J dropped 5 bases, with 16 bases sitting between them. Here the CDR3 DNA reads TGCAGTGCTAGAAATTACAGGGAGGAGGACGAGCAGTACTTC. Residues: CSARNYREEDEQYF.